Listed here is a single TCR beta chain. There is no known antigen for this receptor. No much larger clone is present one base from it, and per-base qualities are unavailable. This specimen comes from a study of OX40 agonist ivuxolimab in advanced cancers. About the study as a whole: Ivuxolimab was an agonistic, fully human IgG2 monoclonal antibody directed against OX40 (CD134), a costimulatory receptor. Peripheral TCRbeta sequencing was intended to test whether TCR sequence diversity was altered and clonal T-cell expansion was caused by ivuxolimab. In the dose-escalation cohort, 75% to 90% of patients were male, and the mean age was approximately 60 years with a range of about 20 to 80. Among the roughly 52 dose-escalation patients, around 20 had hepatocellular carcinoma, approximately 15 melanoma, 9 renal cell carcinoma and 9 head and neck cancer. Intravenous ivuxolimab was administered to patients every 2 weeks at six dose levels: 0.01, 0.1, 0.3, 1.5, 3 and 10 mg/kg. The monotherapy dose-escalation portion (N = 52 patients) of the phase I ivuxolimab trial is reported in the paper. Partial responses were achieved by three dose-escalation patients, of whom one had hepatocellular carcinoma and two had cutaneous melanoma. Prior anti-PD-1, anti-PD-L1 or anti-CTLA-4 therapy was permitted, and checkpoint inhibitors had been received by less than 45% of dose-escalation patients.

Broader findings and caveats from the paper: Clonal expansion of both CD4+ and CD8+ blood T cells was observed from baseline to week 6 at doses 0.1 to 3.0 mg/kg. Low levels of normalized T-cell clonal expansion were also shown by some nonresponding patients. After ivuxolimab, CD8+ T cells had more expanded clones than CD4+ T cells on average. The antigen specificity of the peripheral T cells that underwent clonal expansion was not determined. Partial responders in the 0.1-3.0 mg/kg groups had among the lowest normalized peripheral clonal expansion, especially among CD8+ T cells.

Genomic DNA was extracted from sorted cells for sequencing of the TCRbeta CDR3 region. TCRbeta CDR3 regions were sequenced using the immunoSEQ Assay. TCRdb took over this immuneACCESS table, retaining in-frame rearrangements with V and J assigned. Such tables are incomplete; in checked studies, under half of the missing clones stem from an unresolved V gene, and the remainder is unexplained. A total of roughly 53,000 clones appear in this sample, roughly 84% of them only once. The ten top clones hold roughly 12% of the sample. The trial excluded patients who had a history of autoimmune disease or who were on systemic immunosuppression. Peripheral blood for TCR sequencing was collected from all dose cohorts at baseline, on cycle 4 day 1, and on cycle 7 day 1. Samples came from an open-label, multicenter, first-in-human phase I dose-escalation trial of ivuxolimab. Adults with locally advanced or metastatic head and neck squamous cell, hepatocellular, melanoma or renal cell carcinoma were enrolled in the trial. CD4+ and CD8+ T cells were sorted separately from peripheral blood before TCR sequencing.

The input for sequencing was CD4+ or CD8+ T cells sorted from blood, taken in a trial of the OX40 agonist ivuxolimab. The sequence derives from an adult with an advanced solid tumor such as melanoma, head and neck, liver or kidney cancer.

The DNA reads as follows: TGTGCCAGCAGTTCCAAAGCCTCGGCCACTGAAGCTTTCTTT. Its protein reads: CASSSKASATEAFF. This chain is built from TRBV28 and TRBJ1-1; there is no confident call for the D gene. There are 14 amino acids in the CDR3, from cysteine to phenylalanine inclusive. This entry keeps only the CDR3 DNA: 42 bases, framed from base 1. CDR1 MDHEN and CDR2 SYDVKM are derived from the germline V gene. The trim is 4 bases for V and 4 bases for J, with a gap of 13 bases between the germline ends.